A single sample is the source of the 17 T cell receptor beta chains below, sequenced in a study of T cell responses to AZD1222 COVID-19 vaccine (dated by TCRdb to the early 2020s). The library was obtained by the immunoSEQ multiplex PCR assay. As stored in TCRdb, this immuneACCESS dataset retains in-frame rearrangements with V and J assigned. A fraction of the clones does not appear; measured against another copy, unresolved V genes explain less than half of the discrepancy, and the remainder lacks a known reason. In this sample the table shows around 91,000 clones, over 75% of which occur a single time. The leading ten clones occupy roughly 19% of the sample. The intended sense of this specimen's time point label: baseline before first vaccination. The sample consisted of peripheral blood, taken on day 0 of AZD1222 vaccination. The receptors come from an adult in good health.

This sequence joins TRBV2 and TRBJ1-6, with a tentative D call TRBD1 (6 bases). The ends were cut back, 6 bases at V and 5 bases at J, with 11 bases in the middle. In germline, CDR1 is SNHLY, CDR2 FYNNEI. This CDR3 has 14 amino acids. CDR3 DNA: TGTGCCAGCAGACAGGGCAGGAATAATTCACCCCTCCACTTT. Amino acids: CASRQGRNNSPLHF.

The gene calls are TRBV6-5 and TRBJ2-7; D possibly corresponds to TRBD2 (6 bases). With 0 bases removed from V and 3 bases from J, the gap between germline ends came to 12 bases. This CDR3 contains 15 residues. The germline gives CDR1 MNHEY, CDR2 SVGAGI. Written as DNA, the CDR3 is TGTGCCAGCAGTTACTCTGCGGGGTCCTTCTACGAGCAGTACTTC. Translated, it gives CASSYSAGSFYEQYF.

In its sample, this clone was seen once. CDR3 loop: CASSPRTSGVLTDTQYF. In DNA, the CDR3 is TGTGCCAGCAGCCCACGGACTAGCGGGGTACTCACAGATACGCAGTATTTT. V and J are TRBV9 and TRBJ2-3; the match to TRBD2 covers 12 bases. From germline, CDR1 is SGDLS and CDR2 YYNGEE. This CDR3 has 17 amino acids. V shed 4 bases, J shed 2 bases, and the junction held 8 bases outside the gene matches.

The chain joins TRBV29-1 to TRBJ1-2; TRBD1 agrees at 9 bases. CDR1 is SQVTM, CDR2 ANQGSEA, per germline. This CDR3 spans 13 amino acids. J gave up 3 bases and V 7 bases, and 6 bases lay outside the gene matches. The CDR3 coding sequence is TGCAGCGCCGAAAGGACAGGGGACTATGGCTACACCTTC. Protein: CSAERTGDYGYTF.

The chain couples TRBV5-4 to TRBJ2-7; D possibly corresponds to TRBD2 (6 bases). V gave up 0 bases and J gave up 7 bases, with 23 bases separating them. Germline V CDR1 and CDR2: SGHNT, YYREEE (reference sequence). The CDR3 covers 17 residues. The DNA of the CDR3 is TGTGCCAGCAGCTTGGATGTCAGGCGGGGCAGGGCCGGGGAGCAGTACTTC. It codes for CASSLDVRRGRAGEQYF.

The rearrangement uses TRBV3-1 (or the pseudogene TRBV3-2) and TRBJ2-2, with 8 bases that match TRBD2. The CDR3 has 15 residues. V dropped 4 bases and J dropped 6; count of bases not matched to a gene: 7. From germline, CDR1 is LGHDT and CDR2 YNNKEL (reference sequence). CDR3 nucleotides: TGTGCCAGCAGCCTATCGAGCGGGGGTGCCGGGGAGCTGTTTTTT. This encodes CASSLSSGGAGELFF.

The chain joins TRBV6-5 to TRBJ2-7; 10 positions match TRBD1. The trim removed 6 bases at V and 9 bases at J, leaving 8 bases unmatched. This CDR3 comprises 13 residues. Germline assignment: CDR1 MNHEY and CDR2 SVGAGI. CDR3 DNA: TGTGCCAGCAGCTCCGGGACAGGGGCCGCGCAGTACTTC. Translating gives CASSSGTGAAQYF.

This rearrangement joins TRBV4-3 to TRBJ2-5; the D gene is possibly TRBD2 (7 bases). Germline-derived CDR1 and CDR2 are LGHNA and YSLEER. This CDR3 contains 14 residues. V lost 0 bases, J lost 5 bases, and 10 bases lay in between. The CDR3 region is CASSQDRGGETQYF. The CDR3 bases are TGCGCCAGCAGCCAAGACAGGGGAGGGGAGACCCAGTACTTC.

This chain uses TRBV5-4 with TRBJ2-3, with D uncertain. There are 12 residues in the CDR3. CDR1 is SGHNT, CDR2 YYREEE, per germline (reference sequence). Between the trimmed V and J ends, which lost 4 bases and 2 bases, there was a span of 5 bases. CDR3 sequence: CASSQVTDTQYF. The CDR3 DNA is TGTGCCAGCAGCCAAGTCACAGATACGCAGTATTTT.

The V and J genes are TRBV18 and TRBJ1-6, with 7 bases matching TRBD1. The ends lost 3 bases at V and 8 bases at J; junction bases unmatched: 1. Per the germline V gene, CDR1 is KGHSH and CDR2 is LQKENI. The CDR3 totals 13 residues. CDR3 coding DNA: TGTGCCAGCTCACCTCAGGGGGATTCACCCCTCCACTTT. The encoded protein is CASSPQGDSPLHF.

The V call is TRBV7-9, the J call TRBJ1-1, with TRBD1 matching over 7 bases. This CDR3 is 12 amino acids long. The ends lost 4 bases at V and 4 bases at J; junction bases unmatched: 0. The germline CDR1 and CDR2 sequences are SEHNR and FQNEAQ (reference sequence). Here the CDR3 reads CASSWDSTEAFF. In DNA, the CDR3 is TGTGCCAGCAGCTGGGACAGCACTGAAGCTTTCTTT.

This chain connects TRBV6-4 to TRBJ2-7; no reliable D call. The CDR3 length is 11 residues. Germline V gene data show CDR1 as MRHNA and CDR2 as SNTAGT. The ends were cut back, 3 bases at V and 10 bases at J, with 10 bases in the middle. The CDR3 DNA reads TGTGCCAGCAGTGATGTCCCGTCCCAGTACTTC. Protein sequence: CASSDVPSQYF.

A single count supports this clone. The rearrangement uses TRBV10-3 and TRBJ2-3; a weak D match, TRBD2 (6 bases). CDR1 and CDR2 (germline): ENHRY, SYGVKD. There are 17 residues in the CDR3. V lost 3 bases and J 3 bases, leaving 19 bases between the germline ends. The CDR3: CAISERIAALLTDTQYF. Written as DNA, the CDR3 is TGTGCCATCAGTGAACGCATAGCGGCTCTTTTAACAGATACGCAGTATTTT.

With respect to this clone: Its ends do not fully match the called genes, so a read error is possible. Here the CDR3 DNA reads TGTGCCAGCCGTTTGAGTACAGCCTCTGGAAACACCATATATTTT. Protein sequence: CASRLSTASGNTIYF. The rearrangement uses TRBV28 and TRBJ1-3; D gene ambiguous. The CDR3 is made up of 15 amino acids. Germline-derived CDR1 and CDR2 are MDHEN and SYDVKM.

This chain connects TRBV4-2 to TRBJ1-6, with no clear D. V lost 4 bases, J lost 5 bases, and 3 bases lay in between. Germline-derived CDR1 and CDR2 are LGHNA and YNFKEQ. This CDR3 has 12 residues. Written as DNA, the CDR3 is TGTGCCAGCAGCCCCGATAATTCACCCCTCCACTTT. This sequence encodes CASSPDNSPLHF.

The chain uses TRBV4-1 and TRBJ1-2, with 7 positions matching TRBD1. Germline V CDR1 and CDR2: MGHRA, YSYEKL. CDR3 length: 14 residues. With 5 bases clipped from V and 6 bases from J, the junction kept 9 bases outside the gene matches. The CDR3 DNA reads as TGCGCCAGCAGCTACCGGCCCGGGACAGATGGCTACACCTTC. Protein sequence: CASSYRPGTDGYTF.

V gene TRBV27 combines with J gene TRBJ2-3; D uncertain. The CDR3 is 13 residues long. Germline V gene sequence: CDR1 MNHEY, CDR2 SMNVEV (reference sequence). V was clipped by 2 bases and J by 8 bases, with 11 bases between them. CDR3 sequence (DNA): TGTGCCAGCAGTTTAGAGATTTTTGGTACGCAGTATTTT. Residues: CASSLEIFGTQYF.